The present T cell receptor beta chain was sequenced within a study of Graves' ophthalmopathy and Graves' hyperthyroidism. This clonotype has ten or more counts. CDR3 regions of TCR beta were amplified from RNA transcripts. Second-round multiplex PCR came after a first-round RT-PCR that employed HTBI primers. TCRdb independently ran MiXCR on the multiplex PCR reads; one entry per CDR3 protein. The sample includes under 350,000 distinct CDR3 sequences, roughly 15% of them seen just once. This CDR3 has 14 amino acids. Germline CDR1 reads LGHNA; CDR2 reads YNFKEQ. Trimming removed 0 bases from V and 2 bases from J, with 7 bases in between. Patients were left out if they had other autoimmune diseases, uncontrolled infections, pregnancy or lactation.

The origin of this receptor is an adult man with Graves' ophthalmopathy. The sample comprised peripheral blood. This chain joins TRBV4-2 and TRBJ1-2; D is unresolved. DNA of the CDR3: TGTGCCAGCAGCCAAGACTACAAGAACTATGGCTACACCTTC. It yields the protein CASSQDYKNYGYTF.